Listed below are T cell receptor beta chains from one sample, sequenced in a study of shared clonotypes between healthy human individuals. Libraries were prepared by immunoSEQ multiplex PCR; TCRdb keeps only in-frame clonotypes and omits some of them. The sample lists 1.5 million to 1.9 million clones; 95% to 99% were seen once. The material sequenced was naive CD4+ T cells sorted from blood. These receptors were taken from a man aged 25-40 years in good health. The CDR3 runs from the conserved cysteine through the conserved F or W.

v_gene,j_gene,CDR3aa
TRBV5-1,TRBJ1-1,CASSGGQHQLNTEAFF
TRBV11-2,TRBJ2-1,CASSQGAGAPSYNEQFF
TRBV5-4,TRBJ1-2,CASSLRGGTGTTNYGYTF
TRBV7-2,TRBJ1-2,CASSLMGYGYTF
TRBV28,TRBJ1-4,CASSDRGLANEKLFF
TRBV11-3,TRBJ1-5,CASSKQAGDSNQPQHF
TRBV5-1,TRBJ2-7,CASSLGSREGLDEQYF
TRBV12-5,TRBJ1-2,CASGLTDSLGYTF
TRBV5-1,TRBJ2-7,CASSRGGREYEQYF
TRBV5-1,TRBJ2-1,CASTSTLRDRSNEQFF
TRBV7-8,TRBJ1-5,CASSLGDRGHQPQHF
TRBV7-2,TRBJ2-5,CASGIQGKETQYF
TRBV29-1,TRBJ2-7,CSVSSGTSGGTYEQYF
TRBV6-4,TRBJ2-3,CASSGQGTDTQYF
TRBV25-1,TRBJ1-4,CASSTGDVNEKLFF
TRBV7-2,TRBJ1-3,CASSFDGSGNTIYF
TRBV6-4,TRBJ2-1,CASSFSSGGNEQFF
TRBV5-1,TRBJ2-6,CASSLVGTSGSGANVLTF
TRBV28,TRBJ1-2,CASSMTGAIYGYTF
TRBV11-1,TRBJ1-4,CASSSTGVEAEKLFF
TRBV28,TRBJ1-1,CASSFLVIMNTEAFF
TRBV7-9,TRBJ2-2,CASSLTGGETGELFF
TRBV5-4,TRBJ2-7,CASSLSATQPYEQYF
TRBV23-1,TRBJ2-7,CASSQSATGKYEQYF
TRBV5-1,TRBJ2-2,CASSLAPDTGELFF
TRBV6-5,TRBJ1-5,CASSPLRQGHQPQHF
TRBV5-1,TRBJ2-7,CASSLRTGGYEQYF
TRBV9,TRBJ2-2,CASSGRTGFDTGELFF
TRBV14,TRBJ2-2,CASSQQSIGELFF
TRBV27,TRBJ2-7,CASRRTSGPYEQYF
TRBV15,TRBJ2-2,CATSIQSGRATGELFF
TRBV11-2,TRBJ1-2,CASRLVSSSNYGYTF
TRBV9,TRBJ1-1,CASSLLGQNTEAFF
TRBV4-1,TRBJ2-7,CASRRMWTDRLGEQYF
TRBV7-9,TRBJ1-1,CASSWPGLGLNTEAFF
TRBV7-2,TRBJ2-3,CASSSRLSGGGTDTQYF
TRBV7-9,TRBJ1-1,CASSPESLNTEAFF
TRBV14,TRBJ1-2,CASSRRDRDANYGYTF
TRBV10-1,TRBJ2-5,CASSEGQSVLTGQETQYF
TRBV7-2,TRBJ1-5,CASTSDRGEFQPQHF
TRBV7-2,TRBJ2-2,CASSRGQIANTGELFF
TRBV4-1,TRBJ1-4,CASSQDSATNEKLFF
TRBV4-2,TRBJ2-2,CASSQGLVNTGELFF
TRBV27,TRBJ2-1,CASSLMGGNEQFF
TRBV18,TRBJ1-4,CASSPISGSINEKLFF